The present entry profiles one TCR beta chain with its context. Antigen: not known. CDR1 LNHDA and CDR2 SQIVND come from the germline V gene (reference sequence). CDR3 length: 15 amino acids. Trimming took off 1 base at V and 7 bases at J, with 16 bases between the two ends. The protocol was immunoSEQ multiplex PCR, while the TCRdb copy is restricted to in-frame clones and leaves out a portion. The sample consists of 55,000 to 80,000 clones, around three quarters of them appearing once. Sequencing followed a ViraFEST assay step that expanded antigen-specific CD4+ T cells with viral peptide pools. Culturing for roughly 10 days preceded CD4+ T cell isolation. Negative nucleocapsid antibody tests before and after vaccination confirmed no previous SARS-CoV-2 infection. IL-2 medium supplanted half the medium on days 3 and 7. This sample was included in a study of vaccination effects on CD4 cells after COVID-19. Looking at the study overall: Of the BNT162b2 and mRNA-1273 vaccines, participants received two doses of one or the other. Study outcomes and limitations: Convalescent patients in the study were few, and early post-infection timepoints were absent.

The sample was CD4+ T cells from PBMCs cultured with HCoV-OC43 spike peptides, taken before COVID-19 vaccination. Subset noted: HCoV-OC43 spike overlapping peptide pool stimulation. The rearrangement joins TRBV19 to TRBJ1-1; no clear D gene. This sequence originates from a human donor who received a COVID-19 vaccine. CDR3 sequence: CASSIGVSENGEAFF. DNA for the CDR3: TGTGCCAGTAGTATAGGCGTCTCCGAAAATGGTGAAGCTTTCTTT.